These 9 T cell receptor beta chains came from one sample sequenced in a study of Ad26.COV2.S vaccination and SARS-CoV-2 variants. Treatment noted: around 19 received Ad26.COV2.S at low or high dose, single or two shots; 5 received placebo; per-sample allocation not given. Following the first vaccine or placebo injection, samples were taken on day 63. Sequenced by immunoSEQ multiplex PCR; TCRdb stores in-frame clones only, minus some. This sample has about 680,000 clones, with roughly 90% found just once. The input for sequencing was peripheral blood, taken in a trial of Ad26.COV2.S vaccine versus placebo. These receptors originate from a person between 18 and 65 years old who received the Ad26.COV2.S COVID-19 vaccine or a placebo.

The V gene is TRBV6-5, the J gene TRBJ2-7, with D perhaps TRBD1 (6 bases). The CDR3 covers 15 residues. In germline, CDR1 is MNHEY, CDR2 SVGAGI. V dropped 2 bases and J dropped 0 bases, with 11 bases sitting between them. In DNA, the CDR3 is TGTGCCAGCAGTTACGGGGCAGGGGCCTCCTACGAGCAGTACTTC. This sequence encodes CASSYGAGASYEQYF.

This clone has more than one count but fewer than ten. This chain links TRBV6-6 with TRBJ1-5; weak D call: TRBD1 (5 bases). V was cut by 6 bases and J by 5 bases, with 11 bases left in between. The germline V gene encodes CDR1 MNHNY and CDR2 SVGAGI (reference sequence). The CDR3 spans 13 residues. CDR3 sequence reads: CASSLQEYQPQHF. The CDR3 nucleotides read TGTGCCAGCAGCTTACAGGAGTATCAGCCCCAGCATTTT.

A word on this clone: Relative to the germline gene, one junction end is altered; a read error may explain this. The chain joins TRBV27 to TRBJ2-7, with D unresolved. Germline CDR1 reads MNHEY; CDR2 reads SMNVEV (reference sequence). The CDR3 consists of 15 residues. DNA of the CDR3: TGTGCCAGCAGTTTGACCGGCTTCAAGGGCTACGCGCAGTACTTC. Protein sequence: CASSLTGFKGYAQYF.

This clone came up once. The gene calls are TRBV2 and TRBJ1-5; 8 positions agree with TRBD1. Looked up from germline, CDR1 is SNHLY and CDR2 is FYNNEI. V shed 6 bases, J shed 4 bases, and the junction held 5 bases outside the gene matches. This CDR3 is 14 amino acids long. CDR3 bases: TGTGCCAGCAGCGGGACAGGACGGAATCAGCCCCAGCATTTT. Amino acids: CASSGTGRNQPQHF.

The chain links TRBV29-1 to TRBJ2-4; either TRBD1 or TRBD2 may fit D (5 bases each). CDR1 is SQVTM and CDR2 is ANQGSEA in the germline V gene. Trimming shortened V by 7 bases and J by 0 bases, and 13 bases separated the two germline ends. The CDR3 is 14 residues long. The CDR3 loop is CSARDQGAKNIQYF. CDR3 in DNA: TGCAGCGCCCGGGACCAAGGAGCCAAAAACATTCAGTACTTC.

In DNA form, the CDR3 reads TGTGCCAGCAGCTTAGCGGGGCTAGCGGGAGGACAGTTCTTC. This encodes CASSLAGLAGGQFF. The chain employs TRBV7-2 and TRBJ2-1; 11 bases agree with TRBD2. Trimming at V came to 0 bases and at J to 13 bases, leaving 5 bases not matched to a gene. The CDR3 has 14 amino acids. Germline values: CDR1 SGHTA, CDR2 FQGNSA.

V gene TRBV9 combines with J gene TRBJ1-2; 10 bases line up with TRBD1. Germline V gene data show CDR1 as SGDLS and CDR2 as YYNGEE. CDR3 size: 14 residues. Trimming removed 2 bases from V and 4 bases from J; junction bases left unmatched: 2. The CDR3, as DNA: TGTGCCAGCAGCGTTTGGACAGGGGGCTATGGCTACACCTTC. Its protein product is CASSVWTGGYGYTF.

The chain's CDR3 is CASSSTLGPSSYNEQFF. The CDR3, as DNA: TGTGCCAGTAGTAGCACATTAGGCCCCAGCTCCTACAATGAGCAGTTCTTC. The chain has TRBV19 and TRBJ2-1; no definite D call. The CDR3 loop spans 17 amino acids. The germline CDR1 and CDR2 sequences are LNHDA and SQIVND (reference sequence). The V and J ends lost 4 bases and 0 bases respectively, with 16 bases between them.

The V gene is TRBV6-5, the J gene TRBJ2-3; unclear D gene. The germline V gene encodes CDR1 MNHEY and CDR2 SVGAGI. The CDR3 contains 13 residues. Trimming pared 4 bases from V and 0 bases from J, leaving 5 bases between. CDR3 loop: CASSFVSTDTQYF. In DNA, the CDR3 is TGTGCCAGCAGTTTCGTTAGCACAGATACGCAGTATTTT.